The clone carrying this T cell receptor beta chain was detected only a few times. The data belong to a study of OX40 agonist ivuxolimab in advanced cancers. This CDR3 spans 14 amino acids. Trimming took 6 bases from V and 3 from J, leaving 12 bases between them. Germline CDR1 is SEHNR and CDR2 is FQNEAQ (reference sequence). The protocol was immunoSEQ multiplex PCR, while the TCRdb copy is restricted to in-frame clones and leaves out a portion. This sample has roughly 25,000 clones; more than 65% occur once, and the top ten carry about 14%. The specimen comprised CD4+ or CD8+ T cells sorted from blood, sampled in a trial of the OX40 agonist ivuxolimab. This sequence joins TRBV7-9 and TRBJ2-1; D might be TRBD2 (6 bases). The source of this sequence is an adult with an advanced solid tumor such as melanoma, head and neck, liver or kidney cancer. The CDR3 loop reads CASSFTGGYNEQFF. In DNA, the CDR3 is TGTGCCAGCAGTTTTACCGGGGGCTACAATGAGCAGTTCTTC.